This T cell receptor beta chain emerged from a study of shared clonotypes between healthy human individuals. Study-level background: CD8 memory received one plate per donor, CD8 naive two, CD4 memory three and CD4 naive three.

Germline V gene sequence: CDR1 MNHEY, CDR2 SMNVEV (reference sequence). This CDR3 region has 16 residues. The J segment lost 2 bases and the V segment lost 6 bases, leaving 9 bases of the junction unmatched. Sequencing used immunoSEQ multiplex PCR; TCRdb keeps in-frame clones, though not all of them. Here the sample spans millions of clones, more than 80% being singletons. Study-level results: A few donors held 4.5% to 5% of naive CD4 clonotypes in common.

Regarding this clone: Its antigen is not known.

The genes are TRBV27 and TRBJ2-1; 8 nucleotides align to TRBD2. The sample was naive CD4+ T cells from PBMCs. As for subset: CD45RA+ positively selected. The clonotype comes from a man between 18 and 29 years old in good health. Some clones in this sample may be carry-over from other donors' samples. CDR3: CASSNRVAGTYNEQFF. CDR3 nucleotides: TGTGCCAGCAGCAATAGGGTAGCGGGAACCTACAATGAGCAGTTCTTC.